Below, one T cell receptor (beta chain) is given with its context. Its antigen is not known. One end of the junction is discordant with germline, which a read error may explain. This sample was included in a study of identical twins. Donors uniformly comprised healthy Caucasians. Whole-study findings and limits: Conclusions came from cross-sectional statistical analysis, not from following the same donors. High-abundance cord blood beta clonotypes had fewer insertions; memory repertoires showed none.

With template switching, a universal primer site was added, and the cDNA carried unique molecular identifiers. TCRdb redid the calling of the 5' RACE reads with MiXCR, one entry per CDR3 protein. This table holds hundreds of thousands of distinct CDR3 sequences, about 7.3% found once. The CDR3 extends over 14 amino acids. In germline, CDR1 is SGHDT, CDR2 YYEEEE. These records were also assigned to another study, of yellow fever vaccine responses in identical twins.

The sample was memory (CD45RO+) T cells sorted from blood. The rearrangement links TRBV5-6 to TRBJ2-7; D is unresolved. This receptor was taken from a woman aged 18-29 years in good health. The CDR3 coding sequence is TGTGCCATCAGCCTTGCGATCTTCTCCTACGAGCAGTACTTC. This sequence encodes CAISLAIFSYEQYF. The full variable domain, its missing parts supplied by reference TRBV5-6 and TRBJ2-7, is DAGVTQSPTHLIKTRGQQVTLRCSPKSGHDTVSWYQQALGQGPQFIFQYYEEEERQRGNFPDRFSGHQFPNYSSELNVNALLLGDSALYLCAISLAIFSYEQYFGPGTRLTVT.